One and the same sample provided the 18 T cell receptor beta chains below, sequenced in a study of T-cell reconstitution after alpha-beta-depleted transplantation in children. A library of TCRbeta sequences, prepared with unique molecular identifiers, was generated. TCRdb itself ran the PCR reads through MiXCR, one entry per CDR3 protein. The repertoire holds about 830,000 distinct CDR3 sequences, with roughly 16% as singletons. The starting material was PBMCs, mostly from graft donor cells, obtained 360 days after TCRalphabeta/CD19-depleted stem cell transplant. These receptors were taken from a male patient between 10 and 17 years old who had a stem cell transplant for acute lymphoblastic leukemia, so the T cells may come from the graft donor.

This clonotype was seen at least ten times. The rearrangement uses TRBV12-5 and TRBJ2-2; 7 bases are shared with TRBD2. This CDR3 region has 16 residues. The V segment lost 0 bases and the J segment 3 bases; nucleotides outside the gene matches: 4. Germline CDR1 LGHNT, CDR2 FRNRAP. The CDR3 spells CASGLVAGRYTGELFF. Here the CDR3 DNA reads TGTGCTAGTGGTTTGGTAGCGGGAAGATACACCGGGGAGCTGTTTTTT.

V gene TRBV18 combines with J gene TRBJ2-3; TRBD2 is a possible D gene (5 bases). Germline assignment: CDR1 KGHSH and CDR2 LQKENI. V lost 4 bases to trimming and J lost 2 bases, with 10 bases between them. This CDR3 region has 14 residues. The CDR3 coding sequence is TGTGCCAGCTCACAGAGGGTTCTCACAGATACGCAGTATTTT. Its translation is CASSQRVLTDTQYF. The full variable domain, with the rest looked up from reference TRBV18 and TRBJ2-3, is NAGVMQNPRHLVRRRGQEARLRCSPMKGHSHVYWYRQLPEEGLKFMVYLQKENIIDESGMPKERFSAEFPKEGPSILRIQQVVRGDSAAYFCASSQRVLTDTQYFGPGTRLTVL.

This clonotype was seen a handful of times. The rearrangement uses TRBV7-9 and TRBJ2-7, with D tentatively TRBD1 or TRBD2 (6 bases each). Deletions cut 5 bases from V and 3 bases from J, with 17 bases between. There are 15 residues in the CDR3. The germline CDR1 and CDR2 sequences are SEHNR and FQNEAQ (reference sequence). CDR3 nucleotide sequence: TGTGCCAGCAGCCCAGGGGCTCGGGGGCTCTACGAGCAGTACTTC. It yields the protein CASSPGARGLYEQYF.

V and J are TRBV7-2 and TRBJ1-3; TRBD1 might be the D (5 bases). Trimming took off 5 bases at V and 4 bases at J, with 18 bases between the two ends. This CDR3 region has 16 residues. Germline V lookup: CDR1 SGHTA, CDR2 FQGNSA. The CDR3: CASSRIQTESGNTIYF. DNA for the CDR3: TGTGCCAGCAGCCGAATCCAGACAGAGTCAGGAAACACCATATATTTT. The entire variable domain, with the rest obtained from reference TRBV7-2 and TRBJ1-3, is as follows: GAGVSQSPSNKVTEKGKDVELRCDPISGHTALYWYRQSLGQGLEFLIYFQGNSAPDKSGLPSDRFSAERTGGSVSTLTIQRTQQEDSAVYLCASSRIQTESGNTIYFGEGSWLTVV.

The J gene is TRBJ2-4, the V gene TRBV12-3 or TRBV12-4, with 9 bases aligning to TRBD2. This CDR3 is built from 19 residues. Unmatched junction bases numbered 12, after V lost 3 bases and J lost 0 bases. CDR3 coding DNA: TGTGCCAGCAGTTTCCTCTTAGCGGGGGCCCCCCTAGCCAAAAACATTCAGTACTTC. Its protein product is CASSFLLAGAPLAKNIQYF.

This clonotype turned up a few times. V is TRBV3-1 and J is TRBJ2-7; tentatively, D is TRBD1 or TRBD2 (5 bases each). The germline V and J ends were trimmed by 3 bases and 5 bases, with 23 bases remaining between them. Germline V gives CDR1 LGHDT, CDR2 YNNKEL (reference sequence). This CDR3 region has 17 residues. CDR3 bases: TGTGCCAGCAGCCATTTTAGGACTCCGGGGACGTGGGACGAGCAGTACTTC. Translation: CASSHFRTPGTWDEQYF.

This clonotype showed up just once. The chain is built from TRBV6-5 and TRBJ1-2; TRBD1 is a possible D gene (5 bases). The CDR3 is 16 amino acids. Germline-derived CDR1 and CDR2 are MNHEY and SVGAGI. With 0 bases removed from V and 4 bases from J, the gap between germline ends came to 15 bases. CDR3 region: CASSYSAYWGGYGYTF. The CDR3 region has the DNA TGTGCCAGCAGTTACTCTGCCTACTGGGGCGGCTATGGCTACACCTTC.

This clonotype has only a few counts. The V call is TRBV20-1, the J call TRBJ2-5; D not resolved. Germline lookup yields CDR1 DFQATT and CDR2 SNEGSKA (reference sequence). The V end was cut by 4 bases, the J end by 0 bases, with 21 bases between. CDR3 length: 17 residues. The CDR3 DNA follows: TGCAGTGCTATTTGGAAACCGGGCCCTTCTAACCAAGAGACCCAGTACTTC. Translating it yields CSAIWKPGPSNQETQYF.

In this sample, this clonotype turned up a few times. J is TRBJ2-5 and V is TRBV7-8; no clear D. CDR3 length: 15 amino acids. Germline CDR1 SGHVS, CDR2 FQNEAQ. Trimming removed 1 base from V and 2 bases from J, with 11 bases in between. CDR3: CASSLGRYRQETQYF. The CDR3, as DNA: TGTGCCAGCAGCTTAGGACGGTACCGACAAGAGACCCAGTACTTC.

The chain joins TRBV2 to TRBJ1-5, with D possibly matching TRBD1 (6 bases). The CDR3 is 14 amino acids. Per the germline V gene, CDR1 is SNHLY and CDR2 is FYNNEI. Trimming cost V 6 bases and J 0 bases, with 9 bases left between them. DNA of the CDR3: TGTGCCAGCAGACAGGGTATTAGCAATCAGCCCCAGCATTTT. It encodes CASRQGISNQPQHF.

This clonotype has a count of ten or more. The CDR3 reads CATNAGLAGSEQFF. In DNA form, the CDR3 reads TGTGCCACCAACGCGGGACTAGCGGGAAGTGAGCAGTTCTTC. The V gene is TRBV24-1, the J gene TRBJ2-1, with 13 bases fitting TRBD2. In germline, CDR1 is KGHDR, CDR2 SFDVKD. The CDR3 loop spans 14 amino acids. The V segment lost 8 bases and the J segment 9 bases; nucleotides outside the gene matches: 6.

This clonotype occurred a few times. The chain couples TRBV6-1 to TRBJ2-7; D call uncertain. Per the germline V gene, CDR1 is MNHNS and CDR2 is SASEGT. CDR3 length: 14 residues. The germline V and J ends were trimmed by 8 bases and 0 bases, with 14 bases remaining between them. The CDR3 spells CASGLGGSSYEQYF. The CDR3 DNA reads as TGTGCCAGCGGGTTGGGTGGTTCCTCCTACGAGCAGTACTTC.

This clonotype was seen a few times. DNA for the CDR3: TGTGCCAGCAGCCAAGATGAGCGGGAATACTACGAGCAGTACTTC. It translates to CASSQDEREYYEQYF. This chain connects TRBV4-2 to TRBJ2-7, with 7 bases fitting TRBD2. V gave up 0 bases and J gave up 3 bases; unmatched junction bases: 5. The CDR3 sequence is 15 residues long. The germline V gene encodes CDR1 LGHNA and CDR2 YNFKEQ.

The rearrangement links TRBV5-1 to TRBJ2-7; possible D gene TRBD1, 6 bases. The germline CDR1 and CDR2 sequences are SGHRS and YFSETQ. The germline V and J ends were trimmed by 0 bases and 6 bases, with 16 bases remaining between them. This CDR3 comprises 15 residues. The CDR3 bases are TGCGCCAGCAGCTTGGTCCGGGACACGAGGGGCGAGCAGTACTTC. It specifies CASSLVRDTRGEQYF.

The chain joins TRBV13 to TRBJ2-5; D is possibly TRBD1 (5 bases). CDR3 size: 13 residues. Germline V CDR1 and CDR2: PRHDT, FYEKMQ (reference sequence). V was trimmed by 4 bases and J by 9 bases, leaving 15 bases between them. The CDR3 DNA reads TGTGCCAGCAGCTCGGCCCTAGGCAGGGCCCAGTACTTC. Amino acid sequence: CASSSALGRAQYF.

A few counts support this clonotype. The chain uses TRBV25-1 and TRBJ1-1; 11 bases fit TRBD1. V lost 2 bases to trimming and J lost 4 bases; unmatched junction nucleotides: 3. The CDR3 runs to 15 residues. From germline, CDR1 is MGHDK and CDR2 SYGVNS. This CDR3 reads CASSEIGTGGTEAFF. The CDR3 region has the DNA TGTGCCAGCAGTGAAATCGGGACAGGGGGCACTGAAGCTTTCTTT.

In its sample, this clonotype was seen a few times. The CDR3: CSARSPTGVSYNEQFF. The DNA for the CDR3 is TGCAGTGCTAGAAGCCCGACAGGGGTTTCCTACAATGAGCAGTTCTTC. The rearrangement links TRBV20-1 to TRBJ2-1, with TRBD1 matching over 8 bases. V shed 2 bases and J 1 base; nucleotides not matched to a gene: 7. Germline CDR1 DFQATT, CDR2 SNEGSKA (reference sequence). This CDR3 is built from 16 residues.

This chain uses TRBV12-3 or TRBV12-4 with TRBJ2-6; D is possibly TRBD1 (6 bases). The CDR3 loop spans 14 amino acids. V gave up 6 bases and J gave up 0 bases, with 6 bases separating them. The CDR3 nucleotides are TGTGCCAGCAGGGACAGCTCTGGGGCCAACGTCCTGACTTTC. This sequence encodes CASRDSSGANVLTF.